This record covers a single T cell receptor beta chain. This sample is drawn from a study of blood T cell repertoires in COVID-19. Patients from Seattle were sampled longitudinally, starting during active infection. CDR1 is MNHEY and CDR2 is SVGEGT in the germline V gene. Trimming took 7 bases from V and 0 from J, leaving 16 bases between them. This CDR3 contains 15 residues. The protocol was immunoSEQ multiplex PCR, while the TCRdb copy is restricted to in-frame clones and leaves out a portion. The sample has roughly 150,000 clones; just over 90% are singletons. This sequence originates from a man between 18 and 29 years old with COVID-19, enrolled during active disease. Input material: peripheral blood. The rearrangement joins TRBV6-2 or TRBV6-3 to TRBJ2-7; D might be TRBD1 (6 bases). CDR3 amino acids: CASTPEDSGSYEQYF. The CDR3 coding sequence is TGTGCCAGCACCCCCGAGGACAGTGGCTCCTACGAGCAGTACTTC.